This T cell receptor beta chain was sequenced for a study of T cell repertoires in cytomegalovirus infection. Overall study findings and caveats: In two of eight donors, the top clonotype was HLA-C-restricted CMV-specific.

This clonotype has a handful of counts. Its antigen is unknown. Germline is not matched at one junction end, which may reflect a read error. Germline CDR1 reads MNHEY; CDR2 reads SMNVEV (reference sequence). The CDR3 runs 11 residues. MiXCR, applied by TCRdb to the reads, yields one record per CDR3 protein. The sample consists of around 900,000 distinct CDR3 sequences, 30% to 40% of them appearing once. The starting material was cultured CD8+ T cells from PBMCs, obtained from culture after CMV antigen stimulation. The J gene is TRBJ1-6, the V gene TRBV27; D remains ambiguous. The source is a human donor in good health (CMV status not recorded). Some clones in this sample may be carry-over from other donors' samples. CDR3 amino acids: CASGFHSPLHF. CDR3 DNA: TGTGCCAGCGGTTTCCATTCACCCCTCCACTTT.